The entry below describes one T cell receptor beta chain. Antigen specificity is unknown. This CDR3 is built from 16 residues. The germline V gene encodes CDR1 SGHVS and CDR2 FQNEAQ. V trimming: 0 bases; J trimming: 4 bases; junction bases outside the gene matches: 6. This entry is derived from a study of beta chain features in type 1 diabetes. General study points: All four CD4+ subsets of Type 1 diabetes patients contained TCRB CDR3s that were moderately but significantly shorter. The study found that naive, central memory and Treg TCRB repertoires appeared more similar in patients than in healthy donors. PCR might favor shorter templates, but any such skew would affect patients and controls equally.

The study reverse transcribed the entire isolated RNA, so it sequenced expressed TCRB transcripts. Clones were sequenced by immunoSEQ multiplex PCR, and TCRdb holds only the in-frame ones, with some missing. Here the sample spans hundreds of thousands of clones, approximately 31% being singletons. What was sequenced was naive CD4+ T cells from blood. The chain employs TRBV7-8 and TRBJ2-5, with 9 bases identical to TRBD2. The source of this sequence is a man aged 18 to 30 in good health. DNA for the CDR3: TGTGCCAGCAGCTTAGCGGGTAGCGGGAGTGGAGAGACCCAGTACTTC. This encodes CASSLAGSGSGETQYF.